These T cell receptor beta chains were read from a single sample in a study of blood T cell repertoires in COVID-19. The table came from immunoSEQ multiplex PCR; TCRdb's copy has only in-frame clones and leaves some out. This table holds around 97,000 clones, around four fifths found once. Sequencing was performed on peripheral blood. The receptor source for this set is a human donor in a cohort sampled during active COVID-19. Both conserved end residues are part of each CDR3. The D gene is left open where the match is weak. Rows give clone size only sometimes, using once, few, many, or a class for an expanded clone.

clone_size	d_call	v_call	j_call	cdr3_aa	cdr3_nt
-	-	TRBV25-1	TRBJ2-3	CASSSGPPSTDTQYF	TGTGCCAGCAGTTCCGGTCCCCCTAGCACAGATACGCAGTATTTT
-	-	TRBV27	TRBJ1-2	CASSLGGAYGYTF	TGTGCCAGCAGTTTAGGTGGGGCCTATGGCTACACCTTC
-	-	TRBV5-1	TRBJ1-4	CASSQLQGSNEKLFF	TGCGCCAGCAGCCAGTTACAGGGTTCTAATGAAAAACTGTTTTTT
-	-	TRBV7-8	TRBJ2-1	CASSLALAGAANEQFF	TGTGCCAGCAGCTTAGCGCTGGCAGGGGCGGCCAATGAGCAGTTCTTC
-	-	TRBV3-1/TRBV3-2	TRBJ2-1	CASSQERGWVKQFF	TGTGCCAGCAGCCAAGAACGGGGGTGGGTGAAGCAGTTCTTC
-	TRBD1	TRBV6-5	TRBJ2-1	CASSSPPGQLYNEQFF	TGTGCCAGCAGTTCCCCCCCGGGACAGTTGTACAATGAGCAGTTCTTC
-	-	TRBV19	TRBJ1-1	CASTRVSMNTEAFF	TGTGCCAGTACCCGAGTATCGATGAACACTGAAGCTTTCTTT
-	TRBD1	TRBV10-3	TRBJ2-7	CAIRTGAIDNEQYF	TGTGCCATCAGGACAGGGGCCATCGACAACGAGCAGTACTTC
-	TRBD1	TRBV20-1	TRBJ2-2	CSASWTGGIGGELFF	TGCAGTGCTAGTTGGACAGGGGGCATAGGCGGGGAGCTGTTTTTT
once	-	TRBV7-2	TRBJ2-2	CASSPQGPGELFF	TGTGCCAGCAGCCCCCAGGGGCCCGGGGAGCTGTTTTTT
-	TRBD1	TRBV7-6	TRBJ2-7	CASSSGQPWYEQYF	TGTGCCAGCAGCTCGGGACAGCCGTGGTACGAGCAGTACTTC
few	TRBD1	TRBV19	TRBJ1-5	CASNKGALSQPQHF	TGTGCCAGTAATAAGGGGGCGCTTAGTCAGCCCCAGCATTTT
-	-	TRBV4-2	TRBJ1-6	CASSQETGLYNSPLHF	TGTGCCAGCAGCCAAGAGACGGGTTTATATAATTCACCCCTCCACTTT
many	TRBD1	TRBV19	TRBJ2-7	CASSPSGTGTYEQYF	TGTGCCAGTAGTCCATCCGGGACAGGAACCTACGAGCAGTACTTC
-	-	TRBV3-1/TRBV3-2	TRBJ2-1	CASSRTAGAQASEQFF	TGTGCCAGCAGCCGAACCGCGGGGGCGCAAGCTAGTGAGCAGTTCTTC
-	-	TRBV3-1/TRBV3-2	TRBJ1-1	CASSPRQDLGAFF	TGTGCCAGCAGCCCCCGACAGGACCTGGGGGCTTTCTTT